Listed below are T cell receptor beta chains from one sample, sequenced in a study of T-cell memory formation after mild COVID-19. A single record per CDR3 protein comes from TCRdb applying MiXCR to the 5' RACE reads. This sample has 300,000 to 400,000 distinct CDR3 sequences, with approximately 21% found just once. Source material: PBMCs or a T cell subset sorted from them (not recorded which). These receptors all stem from an adult woman who had mild COVID-19 (a few samples of this study predate the infection). Cell type and time point are not known. Both conserved end residues are part of each CDR3. D genes are given only for firm matches. The size entry is marked missing in some rows and otherwise reads once, few, many or a size class.

V	J	D	size	DNA	CDR3
TRBV29-1	TRBJ2-1	TRBD2	few	TGCAGCGTTGTCTCGACTAGCGGGAGAACCTCCTACAATGAGCAGTTCTTC	CSVVSTSGRTSYNEQFF
TRBV5-1	TRBJ2-3	-	few	TGCGCCAGCAGCCCGCAGGGGGGCGGGGTCGCAGATACGCAGTATTTT	CASSPQGGGVADTQYF
TRBV7-9	TRBJ1-2	TRBD1	-	TGTGCCAGCACCCAAAAGGGTTGGGACAGTCACCTCAACTATGGCTACACCTTC	CASTQKGWDSHLNYGYTF
TRBV25-1	TRBJ2-7	TRBD1	few	TGTGCCAGCAGTCCGACAGGGCGAGAGCAGTACTTC	CASSPTGREQYF
TRBV19	TRBJ2-5	TRBD2	-	TGTGCCAGTAGCCGGACTAGCGGGGGTGAAGAGACCCAGTACTTC	CASSRTSGGEETQYF
TRBV9	TRBJ2-7	TRBD2	few	TGTGCCAGCAGCCCGAAAGGGGCTAGCGGGAGCTACGAGCAGTACTTC	CASSPKGASGSYEQYF
TRBV5-1	TRBJ2-3	-	-	TGCGCCAGCAACGGAGGCCATGGAGATACGCAGTATTTT	CASNGGHGDTQYF
TRBV20-1	TRBJ1-2	-	-	TGCAGTGCTAGTGGGGCAGCCGCTAACTATGGCTACACCTTC	CSASGAAANYGYTF
TRBV20-1	TRBJ1-6	-	-	TGCAGTGCTACCGCCTCACAGGGTTCACCCCTCCACTTT	CSATASQGSPLHF
TRBV7-8	TRBJ2-7	TRBD2	few	TGTGCCAGCAGCGCCGAAGGCCTAGCGGGGGACTACGAGCAGTACTTC	CASSAEGLAGDYEQYF
TRBV5-5	TRBJ1-4	TRBD1	-	TGTGCCAGCAGCCTTGGGACAGTTGCCTCGAGACTGTTTTTT	CASSLGTVASRLFF
TRBV20-1	TRBJ2-5	TRBD1	-	TGCAGTGCTAGAGCCAGGGGGCGAGAGACCCAGTACTTC	CSARARGRETQYF
TRBV20-1	TRBJ1-1	-	few	TGCAGTGCTAGTCGACCCCAGGGGAGCACTGAAGCTTTCTTT	CSASRPQGSTEAFF
TRBV7-2	TRBJ2-2	-	few	TGTGCCAGCAGCTTACTGCTAGAGGGTACCGGGGAGCTGTTTTTT	CASSLLLEGTGELFF
TRBV9	TRBJ1-2	-	-	TGTGCCAGCCGCCCGCAAACGGGGGGGAACTATGGCTACACCTTC	CASRPQTGGNYGYTF
TRBV27	TRBJ2-4	-	-	TGTGCCAGCAGTTTATCAGGGGACATTCAGTACTTC	CASSLSGDIQYF
TRBV5-6	TRBJ2-3	-	-	TGTGCCAGCAGCCATCCCACAGATACGCAGTATTTT	CASSHPTDTQYF